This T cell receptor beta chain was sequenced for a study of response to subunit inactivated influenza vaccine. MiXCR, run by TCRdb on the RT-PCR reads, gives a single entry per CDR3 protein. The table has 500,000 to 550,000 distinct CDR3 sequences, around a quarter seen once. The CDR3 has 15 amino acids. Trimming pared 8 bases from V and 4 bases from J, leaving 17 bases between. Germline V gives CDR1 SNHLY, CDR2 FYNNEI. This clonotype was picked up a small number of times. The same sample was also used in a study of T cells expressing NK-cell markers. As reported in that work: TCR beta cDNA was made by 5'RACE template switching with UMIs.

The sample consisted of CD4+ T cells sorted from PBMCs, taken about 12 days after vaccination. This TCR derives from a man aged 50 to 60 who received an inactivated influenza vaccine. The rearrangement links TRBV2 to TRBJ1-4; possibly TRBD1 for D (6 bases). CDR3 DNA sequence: TGTGCCAGCCACCCCCAGGGGTCTAGTAATGAAAAACTGTTTTTT. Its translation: CASHPQGSSNEKLFF. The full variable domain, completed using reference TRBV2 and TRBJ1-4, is EPEVTQTPSHQVTQMGQEVILRCVPISNHLYFYWYRQILGQKVEFLVSFYNNEISEKSEIFDDQFSVERPDGSNFTLKIRSTKLEDSAMYFCASHPQGSSNEKLFFGSGTQLSVL.